This T cell receptor beta chain emerged from a study of blood T cell repertoires in COVID-19. At the level of the study: Samples came from the United States, Italy and Spain, spanning acute and convalescent COVID-19. In each case, the material was cDNA or gDNA derived from T cells, B-cell-depleted T cells, or PBMCs.

In the study's own analysis: Reference gene primer amplification gave nucleated cell count estimates. Profiling relied on immunoSEQ multiplex PCR, and the TCRdb table lists in-frame clones only, not all of them. The D gene and trimming were derived from the DNA, and the V and J assignments and clone size from that table. The table shows roughly 110,000 clones, with around 89% occurring only once. Per germline, CDR1 SGHAT and CDR2 FQDESV (reference sequence). CDR3 length: 16 residues. V lost 4 bases, J lost 1 base, and 6 bases stayed unmatched. The chain employs TRBV11-1 and TRBJ2-2; TRBD1 agrees at 7 bases. The sequence came from a human donor with acute or convalescent COVID-19. The donor label of this sample is uncertain. The sequencing sample was made of peripheral blood. DNA of the CDR3: TGTGCCAGCAGCTCCCGCCGGGACAGGAACACCGGGGAGCTGTTTTTT. Protein: CASSSRRDRNTGELFF.